Shown below are 23 T cell receptor beta chains from a single sample sequenced in a study of cytomegalovirus exposure and HLA in healthy donors. The primer mix had 60 Vbeta and 13 Jbeta primers. Using immunoSEQ multiplex PCR, the repertoire was profiled, and TCRdb retains in-frame clones only, with some absent. This table holds fewer than 200,000 clones, 70% to 90% found once. Sequenced material: PBMCs. The source of these receptors is a man aged 30 to 45 in good health and CMV-seropositive.

The genes are TRBV5-4 and TRBJ2-3; D remains unclear. V lost 3 bases and J 4 bases, leaving 9 bases between the germline ends. The CDR3 consists of 13 residues. Germline V CDR1 and CDR2: SGHNT, YYREEE (reference sequence). The CDR3 here is CASSSPIADTQYF. CDR3 nucleotides: TGTGCCAGCAGCTCCCCCATAGCAGATACGCAGTATTTT.

As DNA, the CDR3 is TGCGCCAGCAGCTTGTCCAGGGAGGGCCCCTTCTATGGCTACACCTTC. This codes for CASSLSREGPFYGYTF. The chain combines TRBV5-1 with TRBJ1-2; the D gene is possibly TRBD1 (5 bases). In germline, CDR1 is SGHRS, CDR2 YFSETQ. V was trimmed by 1 base and J by 4 bases, leaving 17 bases between them. The CDR3 consists of 16 residues.

This chain uses TRBV7-3 with TRBJ1-1; the D gene is possibly TRBD1 (5 bases). The CDR3 is 13 amino acids. CDR1 is SGHTA, CDR2 FQGTGA, per germline. Trimming shortened V by 5 bases and J by 7 bases, and 14 bases separated the two germline ends. CDR3: CASSRQGVNEAFF. CDR3 nucleotides: TGTGCCAGCAGCCGGCAAGGGGTGAATGAAGCTTTCTTT.

The genes are TRBV6-5 and TRBJ1-1; D remains ambiguous. CDR3 length: 12 amino acids. V was cut by 4 bases and J by 3 bases, with 6 bases left in between. Germline V CDR1 and CDR2: MNHEY, SVGAGI. CDR3 region: CASSSFDTEAFF. In DNA form, the CDR3 reads TGTGCCAGCAGTTCTTTTGACACTGAAGCTTTCTTT.

This rearrangement joins TRBV5-1 to TRBJ2-5, with 8 bases aligning to TRBD2. The ends lost 0 bases at V and 4 bases at J; junction bases unmatched: 5. The CDR3 length is 15 residues. Germline CDR1 is SGHRS and CDR2 is YFSETQ. CDR3 sequence: CASSLGLAGSETQYF. The CDR3 region has the DNA TGCGCCAGCAGCTTGGGGTTAGCGGGATCAGAGACCCAGTACTTC.

This chain links TRBV6-6 with TRBJ2-7, with TRBD2 matching 10 bases. Germline values: CDR1 MNHNY, CDR2 SVGAGI (reference sequence). This CDR3 is 14 amino acids long. Unmatched junction bases numbered 6, after V lost 5 bases and J lost 5 bases. The CDR3 DNA reads TGTGCCAGCAGTCGAGCGGGGGGGGTAGACGAGCAGTACTTC. Its protein is CASSRAGGVDEQYF.

The chain recombines TRBV15 with TRBJ2-7; maybe TRBD1 (6 bases). The CDR3 contains 15 residues. The germline gives CDR1 LNHNV, CDR2 YYDKDF (reference sequence). V shed 1 base and J shed 2 bases, with 12 bases lying between them. CDR3 protein: CATSRAGQGTYEQYF. The CDR3, as DNA: TGTGCCACCAGCAGAGCAGGTCAGGGGACCTACGAGCAGTACTTC.

The rearrangement joins TRBV19 to TRBJ2-2; no definite D call. Deletions cut 5 bases from V and 6 bases from J, with 13 bases between. CDR1 and CDR2 (germline): LNHDA, SQIVND (reference sequence). This CDR3 region has 14 residues. CDR3 residues: CASSSRGPAGELFF. The CDR3 DNA reads TGTGCCAGTAGTTCCCGTGGTCCGGCCGGGGAGCTGTTTTTT.

V usage is TRBV21-1 and J usage is TRBJ1-5; no check of the table's D call, TRBD1, against the DNA was made. TRBV21-1 counts as a pseudogene. The CDR3 totals 15 residues. CDR3 protein: CASSKGAESNQPQHF. As DNA, the CDR3 is TGTGCCAGCAGCAAAGGGGCTGAGAGCAATCAGCCCCAGCATTTT.

The chain employs TRBV27 and TRBJ2-1; D gene uncertain. The CDR3 sequence is 17 residues long. Germline CDR1 MNHEY, CDR2 SMNVEV (reference sequence). V lost 5 bases and J lost 0, with 17 bases in between. For the CDR3, the DNA is TGTGCCAGCAGTCGTCGTCGCAGCGAGAGCTCCTACAATGAGCAGTTCTTC. This codes for CASSRRRSESSYNEQFF.

The rearrangement uses TRBV19 and TRBJ1-2, with TRBD1 identical over 8 bases. The CDR3 consists of 13 residues. Germline V lookup: CDR1 LNHDA, CDR2 SQIVND (reference sequence). Trimming removed 5 bases from V and 7 bases from J; junction bases left unmatched: 6. This CDR3 reads CASSSQGAGGYTF. CDR3 nucleotide sequence: TGTGCCAGTAGTTCCCAGGGGGCCGGTGGCTACACCTTC.

The chain employs TRBV6-5 and TRBJ2-7, with TRBD2 as a possible D gene (5 bases). Germline V gene lookup returns CDR1 MNHEY and CDR2 SVGAGI. This CDR3 is built from 16 residues. Deletions cut 4 bases from V and 4 bases from J, with 20 bases between. CDR3 nucleotides: TGTGCCAGCAGTTCCCTCTGGGGTGAGGGATCTTACGAGCAGTACTTC. Translated: CASSSLWGEGSYEQYF.

This chain links TRBV5-5 with TRBJ1-2; 10 nucleotides line up with TRBD1. Germline-derived CDR1 and CDR2 are SGHKS and YYEKEE (reference sequence). The CDR3 loop spans 16 amino acids. With 0 bases clipped from V and 3 bases from J, the junction kept 5 bases outside the gene matches. The CDR3 nucleotides read TGTGCCAGCAGCTTGGGAGGGACAGGGGCCGACTATGGCTACACCTTC. This gives the protein CASSLGGTGADYGYTF.

The genes are TRBV11-2 and TRBJ2-7; 11 nucleotides align to TRBD2. Unmatched junction bases numbered 7, after V lost 8 bases and J lost 1 base. Per the germline V gene, CDR1 is SGHAT and CDR2 is FQNNGV. The CDR3 has 15 residues. DNA of the CDR3: TGTGCCAGCGGCGAACTAGCGGGAGCGTCCTACGAGCAGTACGTC. Translation: CASGELAGASYEQYV.

The chain joins TRBV13 to TRBJ1-5, with D possibly matching TRBD1 (5 bases). CDR1 and CDR2 (germline): PRHDT, FYEKMQ (reference sequence). The V and J ends lost 5 bases and 7 bases respectively, with 18 bases between them. This CDR3 comprises 15 residues. The CDR3 nucleotides are TGTGCCAGCAGCCGTAGGGCACAGGTAGGACAGCCCCAGCATTTT. It yields the protein CASSRRAQVGQPQHF.

The chain links TRBV7-2 to TRBJ2-7, with no clear D. V shed 5 bases and J shed 4 bases, with 9 bases lying between them. Germline V gene sequence: CDR1 SGHTA, CDR2 FQGNSA. The CDR3 sequence is 12 residues long. CDR3 bases: TGTGCCAGCAGCGATAGGCGGTACGAGCAGTACTTC. Protein: CASSDRRYEQYF.

This clone was counted a few times. The V and J genes are TRBV7-9 and TRBJ1-1, with a possible D match to TRBD1 (5 bases). Trimming shortened V by 1 base and J by 10 bases, and 19 bases separated the two germline ends. The germline gives CDR1 SEHNR, CDR2 FQNEAQ (reference sequence). This CDR3 has 15 amino acids. This chain's CDR3 is CASSLVGGVLPVAFF. The CDR3 DNA is TGTGCCAGCAGCTTAGTGGGGGGAGTGCTTCCTGTAGCTTTCTTT.

The chain joins TRBV6-5 to TRBJ1-2; D is undetermined. Trimming took 0 bases from V and 4 from J, leaving 12 bases between them. In germline, CDR1 is MNHEY, CDR2 SVGAGI. The CDR3 extends over 15 amino acids. For the CDR3, the DNA is TGTGCCAGCAGTTACTCTACAGACCCTTTCTATGGCTACACCTTC. Its protein product is CASSYSTDPFYGYTF.

This clone was detected only once. This chain links TRBV19 with TRBJ2-1, with TRBD2 matching 8 bases. CDR3 length: 15 amino acids. Trimming took 3 bases from V and 8 from J; bases not matched to a gene: 9. Germline V gene lookup returns CDR1 LNHDA and CDR2 SQIVND (reference sequence). CDR3 residues: CASSMEAGVGYEQFF. CDR3 nucleotide sequence: TGTGCCAGTAGTATGGAAGCGGGAGTTGGGTATGAGCAGTTCTTC.

There are a few counts of this clone. V usage is TRBV7-9 and J usage is TRBJ1-4; D is uncertain. Germline CDR1 and CDR2: SEHNR and FQNEAQ (reference sequence). The CDR3 contains 14 residues. Trimming took 0 bases from V and 5 from J, leaving 7 bases between them. CDR3 protein: CASSLAAGNEKLFF. The CDR3, as DNA: TGTGCCAGCAGCTTAGCCGCGGGAAATGAAAAACTGTTTTTT.

This chain connects TRBV9 to TRBJ2-1; 13 positions agree with TRBD2. The CDR3 runs to 14 residues. CDR1 is SGDLS, CDR2 YYNGEE, per germline. V shed 4 bases and J 6 bases; nucleotides not matched to a gene: 1. CDR3: CASSWTSGSNEQFF. CDR3 DNA sequence: TGTGCCAGCAGCTGGACTAGCGGGAGCAATGAGCAGTTCTTC.

The chain employs TRBV27 and TRBJ1-3; TRBD1 agrees at 7 bases. Looked up from germline, CDR1 is MNHEY and CDR2 is SMNVEV (reference sequence). The ends lost 6 bases at V and 4 bases at J; junction bases unmatched: 9. The CDR3 sequence is 15 residues long. The CDR3 nucleotides read TGTGCCAGCAGCGTTGGAGGGGGCTTAGGAAACACCATATATTTT. It codes for CASSVGGGLGNTIYF.

The chain employs TRBV5-1 and TRBJ2-3; tentative D call: TRBD2 (6 bases). V was pared by 0 bases and J by 6 bases, with 14 bases between. The CDR3 is 15 amino acids. CDR1 is SGHRS and CDR2 is YFSETQ in the germline V gene. The CDR3 loop reads CASSLGGAGGDTQYF. As DNA, the CDR3 is TGCGCCAGCAGCTTGGGAGGGGCTGGAGGGGATACGCAGTATTTT.